Each of the 14 T cell receptor beta chains below was sequenced from the same sample in a study of neurological immune-mediated disorders. Time point of the sample: longitudinal time-point 3. TCRdb used MiXCR to reprocess the 5' RACE reads, holding one entry per CDR3 protein. The table includes roughly 53,000 distinct CDR3 sequences, roughly 8% detected once. The sample was PBMCs. The receptor set was obtained from a woman between 40 and 50 years old in good health.

This clonotype was seen at least ten times. The chain combines TRBV21-1 with TRBJ1-1. TRBV21-1 is a pseudogene. The CDR3 consists of 17 residues. DNA for the CDR3: TGTGCCAGCAGCTCCTCTCCTTCAGGGGAGGGGAACACTGAAGCTTTCTTT. Residues: CASSSSPSGEGNTEAFF.

For this clonotype: A read error may be the cause here, since a much bigger clone is one base away. The chain has TRBV5-8 and TRBJ2-2, with D perhaps matching TRBD1 or TRBD2 (5 bases each). The CDR3 sequence is 15 residues long. Germline CDR1 and CDR2: SGHTS and YDEGEE. The CDR3 reads CVSSLTGGSTGELFF. The CDR3, as DNA: TGTGTCAGCAGCTTGACTGGGGGATCCACCGGGGAGCTGTTTTTT.

Ten or more counts support this clonotype. The V gene is TRBV29-1, the J gene TRBJ2-2; 10 nucleotides agree with TRBD1. Germline V gene sequence: CDR1 SQVTM, CDR2 ANQGSEA. Unmatched junction bases numbered 2, after V lost 7 bases and J lost 3 bases. The CDR3 loop spans 13 amino acids. CDR3 in amino acids: CSAGQGHTGELFF. The CDR3 DNA reads TGCAGCGCGGGACAGGGGCACACCGGGGAGCTGTTTTTT.

This clonotype was detected only a few times. This chain uses TRBV4-1 with TRBJ1-1; D is possibly TRBD1 (6 bases). The germline V gene encodes CDR1 MGHRA and CDR2 YSYEKL. CDR3 length: 14 amino acids. With 4 bases removed from V and 3 bases from J, the gap between germline ends came to 12 bases. Written as DNA, the CDR3 is TGCGCCAGCAGCCGCCCGGACAGCCACACTGAAGCTTTCTTT. As protein: CASSRPDSHTEAFF.

This clonotype has ten or more counts. This sequence joins TRBV7-2 and TRBJ2-2; 8 bases agree with TRBD1. V gave up 5 bases and J gave up 1 base; unmatched junction bases: 3. Germline CDR1 SGHTA, CDR2 FQGNSA. This CDR3 comprises 15 residues. The CDR3 DNA sequence: TGTGCCAGCAGCGAACAGGGGGGGAACACCGGGGAGCTGTTTTTT. Its protein is CASSEQGGNTGELFF.

In this sample, this clonotype turned up a few times. The chain has TRBV5-1 and TRBJ1-1; D is unclear. CDR1 is SGHRS, CDR2 YFSETQ, per germline. This CDR3 contains 16 residues. V shed 4 bases and J shed 0 bases, with 16 bases lying between them. The CDR3 nucleotides are TGCGCCAGCAGCCCTCAAAAGACAAGCCTGAACACTGAAGCTTTCTTT. As protein: CASSPQKTSLNTEAFF.

There are many counts of this clonotype. This chain links TRBV5-5 with TRBJ1-6; D remains unclear. CDR1 and CDR2 from the germline V gene are SGHKS and YYEKEE (reference sequence). The CDR3 is 16 residues long. V lost 0 bases, J lost 7 bases, and 14 bases lay in between. CDR3 in amino acids: CASSLAQNTGNSPLHF. The CDR3 DNA reads as TGTGCCAGCAGCTTGGCCCAGAACACCGGAAATTCACCCCTCCACTTT.

The sample holds a few counts of this clonotype. The chain couples TRBV20-1 to TRBJ2-7; no firm D call. The CDR3 has 11 residues. CDR1 and CDR2 (germline): DFQATT, SNEGSKA (reference sequence). With 2 bases removed from V and 4 bases from J, the gap between germline ends came to 6 bases. CDR3 sequence: CSARMGYEQYF. The CDR3 DNA sequence: TGCAGTGCTAGAATGGGGTACGAGCAGTACTTC.

This clonotype was picked up many times. The chain is built from TRBV20-1 and TRBJ2-6, with D uncertain. The CDR3 sequence is 15 residues long. The germline V gene has CDR1 DFQATT and CDR2 SNEGSKA (reference sequence). Trimming pared 3 bases from V and 0 bases from J, leaving 9 bases between. This CDR3 reads CSARNLRSGANVLTF. DNA for the CDR3: TGCAGTGCTAGGAACCTTCGCTCTGGGGCCAACGTCCTGACTTTC.

This chain uses TRBV12-3 or TRBV12-4 with TRBJ1-2; tentative D call: TRBD1 (6 bases). The CDR3 consists of 14 residues. Trimming pared 2 bases from V and 8 bases from J, leaving 15 bases between. In DNA form, the CDR3 reads TGTGCCAGCAGTTTAACATCGGGGGGCGACGGCTACACCTTC. Residues: CASSLTSGGDGYTF.

For this clonotype: A read error is possible here, since a much larger clone lies one base away. The rearrangement joins TRBV5-1 to TRBJ2-7; possible D gene TRBD2, 5 bases. The germline CDR1 and CDR2 sequences are SGHRS and YFSETQ. There are 14 residues in the CDR3. The germline V and J ends were trimmed by 0 bases and 4 bases, with 11 bases remaining between them. This chain's CDR3 is CASSLEPGWYEQYF. CDR3 sequence (DNA): TGCGCCAGCAGCTTGGAACCGGGGTGGTACGAGCAGTACTTC. The whole variable domain, filled in from reference TRBV5-1 and TRBJ2-7, reads KAGVTQTPRYLIKTRGQQVTLSCSPISGHRSVSWYQQTPGQGLQFLFEYFSETQRNKGNFPGRFSGRQFSNSRSEMNVSTLELGDSALYLCASSLEPGWYEQYFGPGTRLTVT.

This clonotype was counted many times. This rearrangement joins TRBV12-3 or TRBV12-4 to TRBJ1-4; D might be TRBD1 (5 bases). V gave up 8 bases and J gave up 0 bases, with 10 bases separating them. The CDR3 runs to 14 residues. Written as DNA, the CDR3 is TGTGCCAGCCGGGACGGTACAACTAATGAAAAACTGTTTTTT. Protein sequence: CASRDGTTNEKLFF.

Many counts were recorded for this clonotype. The J gene is TRBJ2-7, the V gene TRBV28; no reliable D call. Trimming shortened V by 2 bases and J by 12 bases, and 20 bases separated the two germline ends. The CDR3 runs to 14 residues. Germline V gives CDR1 MDHEN, CDR2 SYDVKM. In DNA form, the CDR3 reads TGTGCCAGCAGTTTACCCGGATCCAGCCAGGTTGGGTACTTC. Translated: CASSLPGSSQVGYF.

Many counts were recorded for this clonotype. The chain is built from TRBV12-3 or TRBV12-4 and TRBJ2-3; TRBD1 aligns across 8 bases. This CDR3 is built from 15 residues. Losses at the gene ends were 0 bases for V and 3 bases for J; bases not matched to a gene: 2. The DNA for the CDR3 is TGTGCCAGCAGTTTAGCGCAGGGGGCGACAGATACGCAGTATTTT. Its translation is CASSLAQGATDTQYF.